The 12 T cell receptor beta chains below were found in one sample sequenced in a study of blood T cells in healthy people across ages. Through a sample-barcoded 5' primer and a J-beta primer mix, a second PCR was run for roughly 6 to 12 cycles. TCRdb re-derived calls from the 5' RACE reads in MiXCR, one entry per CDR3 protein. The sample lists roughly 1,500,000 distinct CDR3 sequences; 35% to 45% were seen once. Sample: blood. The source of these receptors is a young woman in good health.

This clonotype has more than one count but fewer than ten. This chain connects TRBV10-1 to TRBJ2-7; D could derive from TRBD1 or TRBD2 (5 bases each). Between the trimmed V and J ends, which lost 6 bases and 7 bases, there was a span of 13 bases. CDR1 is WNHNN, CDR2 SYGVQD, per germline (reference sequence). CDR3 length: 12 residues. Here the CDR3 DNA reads TGCGCCAGCAGCGACGGGACGGGTGAGCAGTACTTC. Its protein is CASSDGTGEQYF.

CDR3 loop: CASSGPTGGREQYF. Written as DNA, the CDR3 is TGTGCCAGCAGCGGACCGACAGGGGGTCGCGAGCAGTACTTC. The chain employs TRBV5-5 and TRBJ2-7; 9 nucleotides line up with TRBD1. The germline gives CDR1 SGHKS, CDR2 YYEKEE (reference sequence). V was clipped by 4 bases and J by 6 bases; unmatched bases: 8. This CDR3 has 14 amino acids. Together with reference TRBV5-5 and TRBJ2-7, the CDR3 gives the full variable domain: DAGVTQSPTHLIKTRGQQVTLRCSPISGHKSVSWYQQVLGQGPQFIFQYYEKEERGRGNFPDRFSARQFPNYSSELNVNALLLGDSALYLCASSGPTGGREQYFGPGTRLTVT.

DNA for the CDR3: TGTGCCAGCAGCCGATCAGGCCCCGAGACCCAGTACTTC. It translates to CASSRSGPETQYF. V gene TRBV7-2 combines with J gene TRBJ2-5; D remains ambiguous. V lost 5 bases, J lost 5 bases, and 12 bases lay in between. The V gene's germline CDR1 is SGHTA and CDR2 FQGNSA. CDR3 length: 13 residues.

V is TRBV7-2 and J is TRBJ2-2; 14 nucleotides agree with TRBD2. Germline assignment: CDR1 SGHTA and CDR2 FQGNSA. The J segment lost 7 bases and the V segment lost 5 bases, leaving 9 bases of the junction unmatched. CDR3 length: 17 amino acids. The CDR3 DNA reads TGTGCCAGCAGCCCGGGACTAGCGGGGGCACATAGCGGGGAGCTGTTTTTT. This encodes CASSPGLAGAHSGELFF.

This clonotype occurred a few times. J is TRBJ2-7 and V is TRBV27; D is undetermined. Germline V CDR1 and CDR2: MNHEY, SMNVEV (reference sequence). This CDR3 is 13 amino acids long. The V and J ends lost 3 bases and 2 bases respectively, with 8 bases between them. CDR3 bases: TGTGCCAGCAGTTTGGCAGCAACCTACGAGCAGTACTTC. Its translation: CASSLAATYEQYF.

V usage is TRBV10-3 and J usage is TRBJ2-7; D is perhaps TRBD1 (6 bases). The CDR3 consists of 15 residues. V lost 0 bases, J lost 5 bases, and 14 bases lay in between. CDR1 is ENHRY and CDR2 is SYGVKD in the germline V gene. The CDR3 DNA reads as TGTGCCATCAGTGAGTCTCCTAGGACAGACCACGAGCAGTACTTC. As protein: CAISESPRTDHEQYF.

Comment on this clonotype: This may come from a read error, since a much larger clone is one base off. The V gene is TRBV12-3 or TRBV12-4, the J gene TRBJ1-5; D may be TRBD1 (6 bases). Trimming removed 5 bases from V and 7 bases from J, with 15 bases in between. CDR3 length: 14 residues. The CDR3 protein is CASSAQGLGQPQHF. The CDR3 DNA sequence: TGTGCCAGCAGTGCTCAGGGGTTAGGACAGCCCCAGCATTTT.

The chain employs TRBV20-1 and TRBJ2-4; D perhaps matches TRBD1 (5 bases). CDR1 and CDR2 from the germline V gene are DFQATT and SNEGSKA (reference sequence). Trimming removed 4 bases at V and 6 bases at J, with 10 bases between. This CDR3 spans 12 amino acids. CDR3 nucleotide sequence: TGCAGTGCTAAGCGCCAGGGAAACATTCAGTACTTC. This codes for CSAKRQGNIQYF.

This CDR3 reads CASSVDGAPNQPQHF. In DNA, the CDR3 is TGTGCCAGCAGCGTAGATGGGGCCCCCAATCAGCCCCAGCATTTT. The V gene is TRBV9, the J gene TRBJ1-5, with a possible D match to TRBD1 (5 bases). Germline V gene sequence: CDR1 SGDLS, CDR2 YYNGEE. The V and J ends lost 0 bases and 3 bases respectively, with 10 bases between them. This CDR3 is 15 amino acids long.

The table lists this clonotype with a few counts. CDR3 nucleotides: TGCGCCAGCAGATTTACCACAGATACGCAGTATTTT. Protein product: CASRFTTDTQYF. The J gene is TRBJ2-3, the V gene TRBV5-1; the D is unclear. CDR1 SGHRS and CDR2 YFSETQ come from the germline V gene. V was cut by 5 bases and J by 2 bases, with 6 bases left in between. The CDR3 runs 12 residues.

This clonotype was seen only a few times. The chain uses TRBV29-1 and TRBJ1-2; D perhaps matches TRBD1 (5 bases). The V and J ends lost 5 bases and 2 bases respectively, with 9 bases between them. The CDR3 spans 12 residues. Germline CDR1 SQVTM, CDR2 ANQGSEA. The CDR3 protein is CSVYRFNYGYTF. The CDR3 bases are TGCAGCGTTTACAGGTTCAACTATGGCTACACCTTC.

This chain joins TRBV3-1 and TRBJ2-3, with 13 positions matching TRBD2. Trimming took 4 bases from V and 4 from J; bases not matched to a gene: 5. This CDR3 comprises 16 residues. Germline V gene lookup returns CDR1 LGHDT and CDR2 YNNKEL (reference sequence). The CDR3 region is CASSPTSGGAPDTQYF. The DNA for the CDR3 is TGTGCCAGCAGCCCAACTAGCGGGGGGGCCCCAGATACGCAGTATTTT.